These 29 T cell receptor beta chains were all obtained from the same sample, sequenced in a study of cytomegalovirus exposure and HLA in healthy donors. With 60 Vbeta and 13 Jbeta primers, the PCR was carried out. The protocol was immunoSEQ multiplex PCR, while the TCRdb copy is restricted to in-frame clones and leaves out a portion. The profile covers 130,000 or so clones, with around 77% appearing a single time and around 1.2% taken by the ten largest. Input material: PBMCs. The receptors originated from a man aged 45-60 years in good health and CMV-seronegative.

This sequence joins TRBV9 and TRBJ2-1, with 10 bases that match TRBD2. V was pared by 2 bases and J by 4 bases, with 3 bases of the junction left unmatched. The CDR3 runs 15 residues. From germline, CDR1 is SGDLS and CDR2 YYNGEE. CDR3 protein: CASSVGLAKYNEQFF. The DNA of the CDR3 is TGTGCCAGCAGCGTGGGACTAGCGAAGTACAATGAGCAGTTCTTC.

The gene calls are TRBV7-2 and TRBJ1-5; no clear D gene. Trimming stripped 1 base from V and 5 bases from J, with 6 bases between. Germline CDR1 reads SGHTA; CDR2 reads FQGNSA. This CDR3 has 13 amino acids. The CDR3, as DNA: TGTGCCAGCAGCTTAGTAGTGGATCAGCCCCAGCATTTT. It is translated as CASSLVVDQPQHF.

The chain has TRBV5-6 and TRBJ2-3; TRBD2 matches at 14 bases. Unmatched junction bases numbered 8, after V lost 6 bases and J lost 5 bases. CDR3 length: 16 amino acids. Germline lookup yields CDR1 SGHDT and CDR2 YYEEEE. The CDR3 here is CASTAGTSGSIDTQYF. For the CDR3, the DNA is TGTGCCAGCACCGCAGGGACTAGCGGGAGTATAGATACGCAGTATTTT.

This clone was detected only once. V gene TRBV27 combines with J gene TRBJ2-3, with D possibly matching TRBD2 (6 bases). V was shortened by 1 base and J by 1 base, with 12 bases between the two germline ends. The CDR3 extends over 16 amino acids. Germline-derived CDR1 and CDR2 are MNHEY and SMNVEV (reference sequence). Here the CDR3 reads CASSLFAGPGTDTQYF. For the CDR3, the DNA is TGTGCCAGCAGTTTATTCGCGGGACCGGGCACAGATACGCAGTATTTT.

The chain has TRBV6-1 and TRBJ2-1; 8 nucleotides agree with TRBD2. In germline, CDR1 is MNHNS, CDR2 SASEGT. The CDR3 has 14 residues. Losses at the gene ends were 4 bases for V and 8 bases for J; bases not matched to a gene: 7. CDR3 coding DNA: TGTGCCAGCAGTGGAGCGGGAGTCAGCGATGAGCAGTTCTTC. It encodes CASSGAGVSDEQFF.

This sequence joins TRBV4-3 and TRBJ2-2, with 10 bases that match TRBD2. With V trimmed by 0 bases and J by 6 bases, 7 bases remained unmatched. Germline lookup yields CDR1 LGHNA and CDR2 YSLEER. The CDR3 extends over 17 amino acids. The CDR3 bases are TGCGCCAGCAGCCAAGATCCACTAGCGGGGAGTCCCGGGGAGCTGTTTTTT. It encodes CASSQDPLAGSPGELFF.

This clone was seen a few times. The J gene is TRBJ2-7, the V gene TRBV18, with 9 bases fitting TRBD1. Per the germline V gene, CDR1 is KGHSH and CDR2 is LQKENI. With 4 bases clipped from V and 4 bases from J, the junction kept 2 bases outside the gene matches. The CDR3 loop spans 13 amino acids. The CDR3 DNA reads as TGTGCCAGCTCACAGGACAGGGGATACGAGCAGTACTTC. It codes for CASSQDRGYEQYF.

Concerning this clone itself: Other DNA sequences of this sample code for an identical CDR3. The chain joins TRBV6-1 to TRBJ2-7; TRBD2 aligns across 7 bases. This CDR3 contains 15 residues. The germline gives CDR1 MNHNS, CDR2 SASEGT. With 1 base clipped from V and 3 bases from J, the junction kept 6 bases outside the gene matches. The DNA for the CDR3 is TGTGCCAGCAGTGAAGGGGGCGGGAGTAGCTACGAGCAGTACTTC. As protein: CASSEGGGSSYEQYF.

The chain recombines TRBV7-9 with TRBJ2-2; tentative D call: TRBD1 (5 bases). Trimming took 7 bases from V and 4 from J, leaving 13 bases between them. This CDR3 is built from 14 residues. Germline V CDR1 and CDR2: SEHNR, FQNEAQ (reference sequence). CDR3 residues: CASTAQEFTGELFF. The CDR3 DNA reads TGTGCCAGCACGGCACAGGAGTTCACCGGGGAGCTGTTTTTT. The whole variable domain, filled in from reference TRBV7-9 and TRBJ2-2, reads DTGVSQNPRHKITKRGQNVTFRCDPISEHNRLYWYRQTLGQGPEFLTYFQNEAQLEKSRLLSDRFSAERPKGSFSTLEIQRTEQGDSAMYLCASTAQEFTGELFFGEGSRLTVL.

J is TRBJ2-7 and V is TRBV5-1, with 11 bases lining up with TRBD2. V was clipped by 4 bases and J by 4 bases; unmatched bases: 7. Germline V gene sequence: CDR1 SGHRS, CDR2 YFSETQ. This CDR3 has 15 amino acids. CDR3 sequence: CASSITSGSIYEQYF. The CDR3 region has the DNA TGCGCCAGCAGCATAACTAGCGGGAGTATATACGAGCAGTACTTC. The entire variable domain, with the rest obtained from reference TRBV5-1 and TRBJ2-7, is as follows: KAGVTQTPRYLIKTRGQQVTLSCSPISGHRSVSWYQQTPGQGLQFLFEYFSETQRNKGNFPGRFSGRQFSNSRSEMNVSTLELGDSALYLCASSITSGSIYEQYFGPGTRLTVT.

The chain links TRBV28 to TRBJ2-7; TRBD1 aligns across 10 bases. With 6 bases clipped from V and 0 bases from J, the junction kept 8 bases outside the gene matches. The germline gives CDR1 MDHEN, CDR2 SYDVKM. The CDR3 loop spans 16 amino acids. The CDR3 region is CASRHRGQGNSYEQYF. The CDR3 coding sequence is TGTGCCAGCAGGCATCGGGGACAGGGGAACTCCTACGAGCAGTACTTC.

V and J are TRBV19 and TRBJ1-3; 8 nucleotides line up with TRBD1. Germline V gene sequence: CDR1 LNHDA, CDR2 SQIVND (reference sequence). With V trimmed by 5 bases and J by 4 bases, 4 bases remained unmatched. The CDR3 consists of 14 residues. The CDR3 region has the DNA TGTGCCAGTAGTCCAGGGGGCGCCGGAAACACCATATATTTT. This gives the protein CASSPGGAGNTIYF. Full variable domain (remainder filled in from reference TRBV19 and TRBJ1-3): DGGITQSPKYLFRKEGQNVTLSCEQNLNHDAMYWYRQDPGQGLRLIYYSQIVNDFQKGDIAEGYSVSREKKESFPLTVTSAQKNPTAFYLCASSPGGAGNTIYFGEGSWLTVV.

The chain employs TRBV20-1 and TRBJ2-7; TRBD1 matches at 7 bases. Losses at the gene ends were 5 bases for V and 8 bases for J; bases not matched to a gene: 6. This CDR3 spans 11 amino acids. Germline CDR1 is DFQATT and CDR2 is SNEGSKA (reference sequence). CDR3 coding DNA: TGCAGTGCTCCGGACAGGCTCAAGCAGTACTTC. It codes for CSAPDRLKQYF.

The chain combines TRBV7-3 with TRBJ2-1; the match to TRBD2 covers 11 bases. Germline V gene lookup returns CDR1 SGHTA and CDR2 FQGTGA. The CDR3 consists of 16 residues. V lost 2 bases, J lost 7 bases, and 7 bases stayed unmatched. The CDR3: CASSLSLAGGGNEQFF. DNA of the CDR3: TGTGCCAGCAGCTTATCGCTAGCGGGAGGAGGGAATGAGCAGTTCTTC.

The chain recombines TRBV11-2 with TRBJ1-2; 9 bases agree with TRBD1. Trimming at V came to 5 bases and at J to 3 bases, leaving 10 bases not matched to a gene. CDR1 and CDR2 (germline): SGHAT, FQNNGV. This CDR3 region has 16 residues. CDR3 loop: CASSQSRTGDYYGYTF. The DNA for the CDR3 is TGTGCCAGCAGCCAGTCAAGGACAGGGGATTACTATGGCTACACCTTC.

The chain couples TRBV9 to TRBJ1-2; D might be TRBD1 (5 bases). The V gene lost 0 bases and the J gene lost 7 bases, with 10 bases spanning the gap. From germline, CDR1 is SGDLS and CDR2 YYNGEE. The CDR3 runs 13 residues. The CDR3 DNA follows: TGTGCCAGCAGCGTAGAGACAGTTGGTGGCTACACCTTC. It codes for CASSVETVGGYTF.

The rearrangement joins TRBV7-9 to TRBJ2-1; D is undetermined. From germline, CDR1 is SEHNR and CDR2 FQNEAQ (reference sequence). The CDR3 contains 15 residues. Trimming pared 3 bases from V and 0 bases from J, leaving 9 bases between. The CDR3, as DNA: TGTGCCAGCAGCTTCGAACAAAGCTCCTACAATGAGCAGTTCTTC. It yields the protein CASSFEQSSYNEQFF.

This clone was detected only a few times. The chain links TRBV19 to TRBJ1-2; 7 bases line up with TRBD1. This CDR3 is built from 14 residues. The ends lost 7 bases at V and 2 bases at J; junction bases unmatched: 7. The germline CDR1 and CDR2 sequences are LNHDA and SQIVND (reference sequence). The CDR3 spells CASTDRARNYGYTF. As DNA, the CDR3 is TGTGCCAGTACCGACAGGGCGCGCAACTATGGCTACACCTTC.

The V call is TRBV2, the J call TRBJ2-5; D may be TRBD1 (6 bases). The CDR3 is 13 residues long. CDR1 and CDR2 from the germline V gene are SNHLY and FYNNEI. Trimming shortened V by 4 bases and J by 9 bases, and 15 bases separated the two germline ends. CDR3 coding DNA: TGTGCCAGCAGTGGGGGGCCTCTCAGGGCCCAGTACTTC. It specifies CASSGGPLRAQYF.

The V call is TRBV29-1, the J call TRBJ2-1; 7 bases match TRBD2. The CDR3 extends over 15 amino acids. CDR1 SQVTM and CDR2 ANQGSEA come from the germline V gene. Unmatched junction bases numbered 9, after V lost 7 bases and J lost 0 bases. The CDR3 is CSADESGASYNEQFF. The CDR3 region has the DNA TGCAGCGCTGACGAGAGCGGGGCCTCCTACAATGAGCAGTTCTTC.

The CDR3 DNA is TGTGCCAGCAGCCCACACGGGACTAGCGGGAGTACGCAGTATTTT. It yields the protein CASSPHGTSGSTQYF. V gene TRBV7-9 combines with J gene TRBJ2-3; the match to TRBD2 covers 14 bases. The germline gives CDR1 SEHNR, CDR2 FQNEAQ (reference sequence). Trimming cost V 5 bases and J 8 bases; bases outside gene matches: 6. The CDR3 contains 15 residues. Looking up the rest from reference TRBV7-9 and TRBJ2-3 gives the full variable domain: DTGVSQNPRHKITKRGQNVTFRCDPISEHNRLYWYRQTLGQGPEFLTYFQNEAQLEKSRLLSDRFSAERPKGSFSTLEIQRTEQGDSAMYLCASSPHGTSGSTQYFGPGTRLTVL.

The V and J genes are TRBV10-2 and TRBJ2-1, with 11 nucleotides matching TRBD2. V lost 2 bases to trimming and J lost 6 bases; unmatched junction nucleotides: 3. Germline values: CDR1 WSHSY, CDR2 SAAADI. CDR3 length equals 15 residues. The CDR3 region has the DNA TGCGCCAGCAGTGAGACTAGCGGGAGTATCAATGAGCAGTTCTTC. Its protein is CASSETSGSINEQFF.

The CDR3 nucleotides read TGCAGCGCCGCCTCTATGTACCAAGAGACCCAGTACTTC. This translates into CSAASMYQETQYF. The chain has TRBV29-1 and TRBJ2-5; unclear D gene. CDR3 size: 13 residues. Per the germline V gene, CDR1 is SQVTM and CDR2 is ANQGSEA. V lost 7 bases to trimming and J lost 0 bases, with 12 bases between them.

This clone was counted once. The rearrangement uses TRBV28 and TRBJ2-3; TRBD2 is a possible D gene (6 bases). With 5 bases removed from V and 1 base from J, the gap between germline ends came to 13 bases. Germline V CDR1 and CDR2: MDHEN, SYDVKM. This CDR3 is built from 15 residues. The CDR3 sequence: CASSETSSGTDTQYF. CDR3 nucleotides: TGTGCCAGCAGTGAGACTAGTTCTGGCACAGATACGCAGTATTTT.

This clone has just a few counts. CDR3 in amino acids: CASSDSSTGELFF. The DNA for the CDR3 is TGTGCCAGCAGTGACTCCTCCACCGGGGAGCTGTTTTTT. The J gene is TRBJ2-2, the V gene TRBV2; no definite D call. This CDR3 has 13 residues. Germline CDR1 is SNHLY and CDR2 is FYNNEI. V shed 3 bases and J shed 4 bases, with 6 bases lying between them.

The J gene is TRBJ2-3, the V gene TRBV7-8, with 7 bases fitting TRBD2. Germline V lookup: CDR1 SGHVS, CDR2 FQNEAQ. The CDR3 spans 16 residues. The V segment lost 1 base and the J segment 0 bases; nucleotides outside the gene matches: 4. The CDR3 spells CASSLELASSTDTQYF. The DNA of the CDR3 is TGTGCCAGCAGCTTAGAACTAGCGTCTAGCACAGATACGCAGTATTTT.

This chain connects TRBV19 to TRBJ1-4; 9 positions match TRBD1. The junction had 12 bases not matched to a gene; V was cut back by 5 bases and J by 8 bases. Germline V lookup: CDR1 LNHDA, CDR2 SQIVND (reference sequence). This CDR3 contains 16 residues. The CDR3 coding sequence is TGTGCCAGTAGTGTAGCGCCGGGACAGGGCAAGGAAAAACTGTTTTTT. This gives the protein CASSVAPGQGKEKLFF.

The V gene is TRBV6-4, the J gene TRBJ2-2; the D gene is possibly TRBD1 (6 bases). This CDR3 spans 12 amino acids. Germline CDR1 is MRHNA and CDR2 is SNTAGT. The germline V and J ends were trimmed by 6 bases and 9 bases, with 11 bases remaining between them. The CDR3 loop is CASSPGGRELFF. Here the CDR3 DNA reads TGTGCCAGCAGCCCTGGGGGCAGGGAGCTGTTTTTT.

This clone appeared a few times. The chain is built from TRBV28 and TRBJ2-4; possibly TRBD2 for D (6 bases). CDR1 and CDR2 (germline): MDHEN, SYDVKM. The CDR3 spans 16 residues. Trimming shortened V by 3 bases and J by 3 bases, and 15 bases separated the two germline ends. The CDR3 loop is CASSLYLGGNKNIQYF. The DNA of the CDR3 is TGTGCCAGCAGTTTGTACCTGGGGGGAAACAAAAACATTCAGTACTTC.